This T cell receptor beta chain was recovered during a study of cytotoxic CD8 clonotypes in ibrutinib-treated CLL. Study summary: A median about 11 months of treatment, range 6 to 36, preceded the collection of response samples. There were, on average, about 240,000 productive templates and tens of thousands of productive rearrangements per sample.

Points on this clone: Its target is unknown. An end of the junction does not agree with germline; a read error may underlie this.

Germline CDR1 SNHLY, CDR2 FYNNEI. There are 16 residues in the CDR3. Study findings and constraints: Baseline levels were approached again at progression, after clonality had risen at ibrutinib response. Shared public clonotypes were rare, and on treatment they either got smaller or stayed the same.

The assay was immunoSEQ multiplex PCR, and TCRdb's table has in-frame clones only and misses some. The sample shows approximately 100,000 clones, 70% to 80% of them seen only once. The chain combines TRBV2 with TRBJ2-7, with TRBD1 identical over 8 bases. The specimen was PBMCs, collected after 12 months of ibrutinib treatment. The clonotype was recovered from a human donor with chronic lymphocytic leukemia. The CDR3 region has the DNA TGTACCAGCACCCTGAAGCACTGGGGGACAGGTAGGGAGCAGTACTTC. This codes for CTSTLKHWGTGREQYF.